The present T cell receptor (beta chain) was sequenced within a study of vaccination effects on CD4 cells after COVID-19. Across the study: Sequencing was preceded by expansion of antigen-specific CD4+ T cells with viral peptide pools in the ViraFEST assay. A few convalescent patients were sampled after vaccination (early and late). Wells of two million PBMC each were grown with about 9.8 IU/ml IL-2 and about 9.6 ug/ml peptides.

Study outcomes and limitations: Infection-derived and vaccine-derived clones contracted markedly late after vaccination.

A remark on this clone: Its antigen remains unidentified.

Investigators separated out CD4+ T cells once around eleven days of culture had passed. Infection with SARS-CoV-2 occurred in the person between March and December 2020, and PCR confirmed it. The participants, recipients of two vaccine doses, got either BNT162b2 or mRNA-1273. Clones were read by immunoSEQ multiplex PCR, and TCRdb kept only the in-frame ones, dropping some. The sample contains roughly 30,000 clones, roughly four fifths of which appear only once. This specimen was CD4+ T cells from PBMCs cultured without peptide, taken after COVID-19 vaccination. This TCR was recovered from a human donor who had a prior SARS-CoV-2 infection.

The CDR3 spells CASKKTVDNEKLFF. In DNA, the CDR3 is TGCGCCAGCAAAAAGACTGTTGACAATGAAAAACTGTTTTTT. The V call is TRBV5-1, the J call TRBJ1-4; D unclear. The CDR3 is 14 amino acids. Germline CDR1 SGHRS, CDR2 YFSETQ. V gave up 6 bases and J gave up 5 bases, with 14 bases separating them.